This note documents a single TCR beta chain sequence. V gave up 4 bases and J gave up 5 bases, with 15 bases separating them. Germline V CDR1 and CDR2: LGHNA, YNFKEQ. The CDR3 runs 16 residues. These data are taken from a study of blood T cell repertoires in COVID-19. One Seattle source followed patients from active infection through their disease course. Assay used: immunoSEQ multiplex PCR; TCRdb lists only in-frame clones, some missing. The table includes approximately 290,000 clones, roughly 84% detected once. The clonotype comes from a human donor with COVID-19, enrolled during active disease. The donor label of this sample is uncertain. The specimen sequenced was peripheral blood. The V call is TRBV4-2, the J call TRBJ1-6; D not certain. As DNA, the CDR3 is TGTGCCAGCAGCCCGGACGGAGGGTCTAATAATTCACCCCTCCACTTT. Its translation: CASSPDGGSNNSPLHF.